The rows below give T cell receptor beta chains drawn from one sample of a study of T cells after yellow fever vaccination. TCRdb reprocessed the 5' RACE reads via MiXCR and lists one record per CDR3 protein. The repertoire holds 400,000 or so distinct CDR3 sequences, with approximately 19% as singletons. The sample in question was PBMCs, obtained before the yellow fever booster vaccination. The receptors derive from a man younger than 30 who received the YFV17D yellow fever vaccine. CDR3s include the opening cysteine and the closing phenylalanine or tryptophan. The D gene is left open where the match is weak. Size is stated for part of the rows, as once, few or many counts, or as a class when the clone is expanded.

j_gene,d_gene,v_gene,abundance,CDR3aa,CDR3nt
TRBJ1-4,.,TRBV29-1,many,CSCSGDGNEKLFF,TGCAGCTGTAGTGGTGACGGGAATGAAAAACTGTTTTTT
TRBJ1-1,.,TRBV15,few,CATSRDVRGGSEAFF,TGTGCCACCAGCAGAGATGTCAGGGGCGGGTCTGAAGCTTTCTTT
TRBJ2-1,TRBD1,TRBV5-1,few,CASSLTGSDEQFF,TGCGCCAGCAGCCTGACAGGGTCAGATGAGCAGTTCTTC
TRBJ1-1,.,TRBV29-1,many,CSVGRGENTEAFF,TGCAGCGTTGGAAGGGGAGAAAACACTGAAGCTTTCTTT
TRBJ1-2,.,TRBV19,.,CASRPSGVNGYTF,TGTGCCAGTAGGCCCAGCGGGGTTAATGGCTACACCTTC
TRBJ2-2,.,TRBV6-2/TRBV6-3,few,CASSYLGPRTDTGELFF,TGTGCCAGCAGTTACCTTGGGCCCAGGACGGACACCGGGGAGCTGTTTTTT
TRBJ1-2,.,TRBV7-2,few,CASSLGRHSYYGYTF,TGTGCCAGCAGCTTAGGTCGACACTCATACTATGGCTACACCTTC
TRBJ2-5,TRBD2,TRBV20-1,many,CSARGTSGGGETQYF,TGCAGTGCTAGAGGGACTAGCGGGGGAGGGGAGACCCAGTACTTC
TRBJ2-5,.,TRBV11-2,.,CASSSLGGVETQYF,TGTGCCAGCAGCTCCCTAGGAGGGGTAGAGACCCAGTACTTC
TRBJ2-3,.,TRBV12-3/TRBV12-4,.,CASLGGVGDTQYF,TGTGCCAGTTTGGGCGGGGTAGGGGATACGCAGTATTTT
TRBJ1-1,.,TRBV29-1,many,CSVQNTEAFF,TGCAGCGTGCAGAACACTGAAGCTTTCTTT
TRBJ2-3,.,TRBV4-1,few,CASSQGLGSDTQYF,TGCGCCAGCAGCCAAGGGCTAGGGTCAGATACGCAGTATTTT